The sequence of this T cell receptor beta chain was determined in a study of Tregs in tolerant kidney transplant recipients. The nonmyeloablative bone marrow transplants came from related graft donors, with transient mixed chimerism. CD4+CD25+CD127- Tregs, CD4+CD25- non-Tregs, CD4 and CD8 cells were sorted. After removal of 4 bases from V and 5 bases from J, the junction contained 10 bases not matched to a gene. Looked up from germline, CDR1 is GTSNPN and CDR2 is SVGIG (reference sequence). This CDR3 has 16 residues. Clones were sequenced by immunoSEQ multiplex PCR, and TCRdb holds only the in-frame ones, with some missing. The sample table sets out around 32,000 clones. In the case of this clone: Coverage ceases 3 residues before the CDR3 finishes, and the germline J gene fills in the end.

The TCR sequence derives from a human patient who received a combined kidney and bone marrow transplant. Part of the T cells may come from the graft donor. J is TRBJ1-6 and V is TRBV30; 8 bases map to TRBD1. The sample here was CD4+ T cells from blood (PBMCs), taken 24 months after the transplant. The CDR3 bases that were read are TGTGCCTGGAAACACGTGGGACAGGCAAATAATTCACCC. This gives the protein CAWKHVGQANNSP. In full, the CDR3 is CAWKHVGQANNSPLHF.